This T cell receptor (beta chain) emerged from a study of T cells after yellow fever vaccination. The wider study: Preparation of the low-cell-number fractions used SMART-Seq v4 Ultra Low Input. Study-wide results and limits: Primary-vaccination clones mostly resurfaced post-booster (more than 95% CD4, about 87% CD8).

This clonotype was detected ten times or more. Antigen unknown. TCRdb redid the calling of the 5' RACE reads with MiXCR, one entry per CDR3 protein. The table includes about 130,000 distinct CDR3 sequences, nearly 7.5% detected once. Germline assignment: CDR1 SGHAT and CDR2 FQDESV (reference sequence). The length of the CDR3 is 13 residues. V lost 1 base to trimming and J lost 6 bases, with 7 bases between them. The source was CD4+ T cells sorted from PBMCs, collected less than 11 days after the first yellow fever vaccination. The TCR was taken from a man aged 18-30 years who received the YFV17D yellow fever vaccine. The J gene is TRBJ1-5, the V gene TRBV11-1; the D is unclear. The CDR3 spells CASSLEESQPQHF. CDR3 coding DNA: TGTGCCAGCAGCTTAGAAGAGAGTCAGCCCCAGCATTTT.